The TCR beta chain described here comes from a study of cytomegalovirus exposure and HLA in healthy donors (dated by TCRdb to the late 2010s). As for the study more broadly: An earlier analysis of some 600 of the donors reported under 300 Gb of sequence data and 95 million to 120 million unique TCR beta sequences obtained from around 170 million T cells. An early release that covered fewer than 800 HLA-typed donors contained around 330 gigabases of sequencing data and tens of millions of unique TCR sequences. Among the approximately 420 genotyped donors, more than 70% belonged to the genetic ancestry cluster associated with self-reported Caucasian donors. The study aimed to test whether signatures of past pathogen exposure could be identified by cataloging public T cell receptors. The study used immunosequencing to profile the T cell repertoires of under 700 subjects and linked those repertoires to cytomegalovirus serostatus. A separate validation cohort of some 130 different subjects was used in addition to the approximately 610-subject first cohort. The study combined high-throughput TCR immunosequencing, statistical association of individual TCRs with disease status, and machine learning to predict cytomegalovirus infection status. To study patterns of TCR occurrence, a later analysis re-analyzed previously published TCR beta repertoires from 700 or so donors and added high-resolution HLA genotyping. Rather than drawing on any new phenotypic data, the later analysis identified candidate immune exposures from TCR beta sequences and the way those sequences occurred across donors. To decide whether each TCR beta V gene segment behaved as functional or pseudogenic, an earlier analysis of approximately 590 of the donors relied on high-throughput TCR beta sequencing. Donor age, sex, ethnicity and CMV serostatus were compiled together with the repertoire data. Genome-wide SNP genotypes for about 65% of the 666 donors were used in a later genetic analysis, which treated that subset as a discovery cohort. All discovery cohort repertoires had been generated using a single sequencing platform. Both class I and class II loci were covered by HLA typing, at four-digit resolution. The number of donors typed differed by locus, with about 629-630 for A, B, C, DRB1 and DQB1, 522 for DQA1, 600 to 610 for DPA1, and some 450 for DPB1. Roughly five DR-DQ haplotypes were treated as single units for association and clustering because of strong linkage in the cohort. On average, roughly 240,000 unique TCR beta nucleotide sequences were sequenced per donor among about 400 genotyped donors of the cohort, with roughly 20% of those sequences being non-productive.

Receptor amplification or capture employed the immunoSEQ multiplex PCR assay. A mixture of 60 forward primers for TCR Vbeta segments and 13 reverse primers for TCR Jbeta segments was used in the multiplex PCR. The CDR3 region of rearranged TCR beta genes was amplified from genomic DNA by a multiplex PCR assay. Amplified TCR beta libraries were sequenced as 87-base-pair reads on the Illumina HiSeq System. The authors' pipeline ran thus. In a later analysis, 80 million or so unique TCR beta chains were counted across the roughly 670 repertoires, and roughly 11 million of these chains were shared by at least two donors. A nearest-neighbor algorithm error-corrected the raw reads and collapsed the reads into unique sequences, merging closely related sequences to remove PCR and sequencing errors. V, D and J gene segments were assigned by aligning CDR3 sequences to IMGT reference sequences. For a sequence to be retained, at least a six-nucleotide match to both a V gene segment and a J gene segment was required. Rearrangements were classified as productive when the CDR3 lacked stop codons and remained in frame with V and J, and all other rearrangements were classified as non-productive. CDR3 was defined according to IMGT convention as the region running from the second conserved V-encoded cysteine to the conserved J-encoded phenylalanine. Sequences without an unambiguous match to a single V gene segment were excluded from the earlier analysis of a few hundred of the donors. In an earlier analysis of approximately 590 of the donors, V segments were called functional above 56.7% productive rearrangements and were called segregating when the between-donor standard deviation exceeded 5%. A statistical classification framework was built to diagnose cytomegalovirus status from the catalog of TCR beta chain sequences. A later analysis assigned V and J genes by comparing TCR nucleotide sequences with IMGT/GENE-DB human TR gene sequences. The TCRdist pipeline was used in a later analysis to assign CDR3 sequences and most-parsimonious VDJ recombination scenarios. In a later analysis, each TCR beta chain was defined by its CDR3 amino acid sequence together with its V-gene family, and reads without a unique V-gene family were excluded. In a later analysis, nearly 600 highly shared, low-generation-probability nucleotide sequences were removed to address suspected cross-contamination and a sequencing artifact. For each public chain, a later analysis derived a clonal expansion index from normalized ranks of inferred template counts within each repertoire. In a later analysis, generation probabilities were computed with a VDJ recombination model fitted to out-of-frame rearrangements, and the resulting probabilities were checked against IGoR. A later analysis scored TCR-TCR, TCR-HLA and TCR-CMV co-occurrence with hypergeometric tests, applying a repertoire-size bias correction to TCR pairs. In a later analysis, false discovery rates were estimated by permuting HLA or CMV assignments 20 times. In a later analysis, co-occurring TCRs were grouped with DBSCAN, and TCRdist sequence similarity was added when clustering was performed within HLA-allele-positive subsets. Co-occurrence clustering excluded repertoires with fewer than 30,000 or more than 120,000 public chains, plus five with anomalous nucleotide sharing. As stored in TCRdb, this immuneACCESS dataset retains in-frame rearrangements with V and J assigned. A fraction of the clones does not appear; measured against another copy, unresolved V genes explain less than half of the discrepancy, and the remainder lacks a known reason. The DNA was the basis for D and trimming; V, J and clone size are from that table. The sample profile shows 200,000 to 250,000 clones; 82% of them were found once. The top ten constitute 5% to 6% of the sample.

The cohort consisted of 650 to 700 healthy bone marrow donors. At the time of sampling, all cohort members were nominally healthy, though unrecorded immune exposures were likely present. The donor was CMV seropositive and belonged to the group of 250 to 300 seropositive cohort members. Each donor provided a peripheral blood sample, and peripheral blood mononuclear cells were used for TCR beta sequencing. The Qiagen DNeasy Blood Extraction Kit was used to extract genomic DNA from the blood cell samples. A note on this clone: Its antigen has not been determined. Base qualities were left out, and no much larger clone turns up one base away.

CDR1 and CDR2 are drawn from the germline V gene: SGHTA, FQGNSA. V lost 2 bases and J lost 6 bases; the stretch between them is 11 bases long. The CDR3, from cysteine to phenylalanine, totals 13 residues. Just the 39-base CDR3 DNA is kept, in frame starting at base 1. Study-level results and caveats: V-gene and J-gene trimming of TCR beta chains was associated with a missense DCLRE1C variant in a later genetic analysis, and the association was replicated in an independent cohort. In vitro tests confirmed that three of the cytomegalovirus-associated TCR beta chains recognize cytomegalovirus antigens. Strong co-occurrence of HLA alleles, especially DR and DQ, made assigning TCR associations to individual alleles difficult. In the study, about 150 TCR beta chains were listed as associated with cytomegalovirus. According to a later analysis, most CMV-associated TCR beta chains appeared to be HLA-restricted, and the HLA associations seemed to be driven largely by CMV exposure. Most TCR sequences were seen in very few donors, while some public TCRs were found in many individuals. A later genetic analysis reported fewer N-insertions in productive TCRs among donors in an Asian-associated ancestry cluster than the roughly 670-donor mean. In an earlier analysis of some 500 of the donors, most TCR beta V segments were observed in productive rearrangements about 87% or about 30% of the time, broadly matching IMGT annotations. At a false discovery rate of 0.05, a later analysis linked 16,951 TCR beta sequences to specific HLA alleles. The classifier was reported to diagnose cytomegalovirus status with high specificity and sensitivity in both the original and validation cohorts. The presence/absence analyses assumed that sequencing depth was roughly uniform across donors, and that assumption may not be true. In a later analysis, the rate of TCR association differed among HLA loci, with DRB1 alleles having the most associated TCRs and HLA-C alleles having the fewest. Some IMGT-functional V segments, including TRBV6-2 and TRBV6-3, could not be told apart with the 87-base-pair reads, so those segments were excluded. Because HLA typing was missing for some donors at each locus, association tests included only the typed subset. This cohort had only TCR beta chains sequenced, and the lack of alpha or paired-chain data limited which features could be detected. A cluster of highly shared sequence variants was judged likely to be a technical artifact of the sequencing pipeline. In a later analysis, several top co-occurrence clusters were reported to appear linked to parvovirus B19, influenza, CMV and Epstein-Barr virus. According to the authors, the approach could potentially be generalized to other disease states and immunological phenotypes. For the cohort, immune exposure information was limited to CMV serostatus. A later analysis found that HLA-associated TCR beta chains were more clonally expanded and had lower generation probabilities than equally common non-associated chains. Seventeen rarely observed V segments, including chromosome 9 orphons, were excluded from the earlier analysis of just under 600 of the donors because counts were too low. Correlated functional status among segregating V segments might be attributable to linkage disequilibrium, but an unknown experimental factor could not be ruled out. A further reported finding was that TCR beta sequences accurately predicted the HLA-A and HLA-B alleles for most subjects in the first cohort.

The sequenced sample consisted of PBMCs. The TCR comes from a woman aged 40 to 55 in good health and CMV-seropositive. This sequence uses TRBV7-2 and TRBJ2-7; no D gene is confidently identified. CDR3 protein: CASSLPLLLEQYF. The sequenced DNA: TGTGCCAGCAGCTTACCGTTACTTCTCGAGCAGTACTTC.